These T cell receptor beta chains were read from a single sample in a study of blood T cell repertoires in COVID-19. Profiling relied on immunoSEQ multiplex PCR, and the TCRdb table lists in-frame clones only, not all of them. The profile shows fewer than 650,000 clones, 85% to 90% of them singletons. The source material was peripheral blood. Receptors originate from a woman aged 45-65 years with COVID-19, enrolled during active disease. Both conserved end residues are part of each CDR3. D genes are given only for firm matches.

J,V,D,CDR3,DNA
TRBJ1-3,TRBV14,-,CASSPHLSNPGNTIYF,TGTGCCAGCAGCCCCCACTTGTCAAACCCAGGAAACACCATATATTTT
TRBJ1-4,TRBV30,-,CACWSVLGADEKLFF,TGTGCCTGCTGGAGTGTACTTGGGGCCGATGAAAAACTGTTTTTT
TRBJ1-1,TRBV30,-,CAWTVYGRAFF,TGTGCCTGGACGGTGTATGGGAGAGCTTTCTTT
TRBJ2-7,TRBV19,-,CASSLDRSDFYEQYF,TGTGCCAGTAGCCTTGACAGGTCAGATTTCTACGAGCAGTACTTC
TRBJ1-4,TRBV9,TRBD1,CASSEWTGRNEKLFF,TGTGCCAGCAGCGAGTGGACAGGAAGGAATGAAAAACTGTTTTTT
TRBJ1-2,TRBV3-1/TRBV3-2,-,CASSQDLRLVGYTF,TGTGCCAGCAGCCAAGATCTCAGGCTGGTAGGCTACACCTTC
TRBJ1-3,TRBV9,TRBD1,CASSRTGSGNTIYF,TGTGCCAGCAGTCGGACAGGTTCTGGAAACACCATATATTTT
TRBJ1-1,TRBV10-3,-,CASRGQAAPSNTEAFF,TGTGCCTCCCGAGGGCAGGCCGCCCCCTCGAACACTGAAGCTTTCTTT
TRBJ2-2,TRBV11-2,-,CASSRVGPNAGELFF,TGTGCCAGCAGCCGGGTCGGTCCGAACGCCGGGGAGCTGTTTTTT
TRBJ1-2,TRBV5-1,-,CASSSRQNDYGYTF,TGCGCCAGCAGCTCTAGACAGAACGACTATGGCTACACCTTC
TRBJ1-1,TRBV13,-,CATQVGQGTEAFF,TGTGCCACCCAGGTGGGACAAGGGACTGAAGCTTTCTTT
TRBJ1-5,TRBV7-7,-,CASLPQGYQPQHF,TGTGCCAGTTTACCGCAGGGTTATCAGCCCCAGCATTTT
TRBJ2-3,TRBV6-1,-,CASSEVRALGDTQYF,TGTGCCAGCAGTGAGGTCAGGGCCCTGGGAGATACGCAGTATTTT
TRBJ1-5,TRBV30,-,CAWSVRLYQPQHF,TGTGCCTGGAGTGTGCGGCTATATCAGCCCCAGCATTTT
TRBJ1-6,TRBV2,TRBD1,CASSETQGNFNSPLHF,TGTGCCAGCAGTGAAACACAGGGGAACTTTAATTCACCCCTCCACTTT
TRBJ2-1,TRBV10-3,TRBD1,CAISESPGQGYNEQFF,TGTGCCATCAGTGAGTCTCCGGGACAGGGATACAATGAGCAGTTCTTC
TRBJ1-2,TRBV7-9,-,CASSFNLPGNYGYTF,TGTGCCAGCAGCTTTAACCTCCCAGGGAACTATGGCTACACCTTC
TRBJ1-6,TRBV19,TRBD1,CASSQGAAKRPLHF,TGTGCCAGTAGTCAGGGGGCGGCAAAGCGTCCCCTCCACTTT
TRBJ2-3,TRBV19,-,CASSPRAASNTGYF,TGTGCCAGTAGTCCCCGAGCAGCCTCCAATACGGGGTATTTT
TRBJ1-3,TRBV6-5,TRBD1,CASTAGTGGNTIYF,TGTGCCAGCACCGCCGGGACAGGGGGAAACACCATATATTTT
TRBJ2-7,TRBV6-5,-,CASKEGTLYEQYF,TGTGCCAGCAAGGAGGGGACCCTCTACGAGCAGTACTTC
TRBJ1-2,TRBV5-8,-,CALDPQGNQNYGYTF,TGTGCCTTAGATCCTCAGGGAAACCAAAACTATGGCTACACCTTC
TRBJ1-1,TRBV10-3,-,CAISGTNTEAFF,TGTGCCATCAGCGGGACTAACACTGAAGCTTTCTTT
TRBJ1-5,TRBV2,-,CASSERSGRIPAGQPQHF,TGTGCCAGCAGTGAACGTTCAGGGCGCATACCAGCTGGTCAGCCCCAGCATTTT
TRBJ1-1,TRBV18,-,CASSPLDRNTEAFF,TGTGCCAGCTCCCCGCTCGACAGGAACACTGAAGCTTTCTTT
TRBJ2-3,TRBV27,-,CASSRLNGDTQYF,TGTGCCAGCAGCCGCCTCAACGGGGATACGCAGTATTTT
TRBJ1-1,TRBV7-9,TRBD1,CASSERQGVHTEAFF,TGTGCCAGCAGCGAACGACAGGGGGTACACACTGAAGCTTTCTTT
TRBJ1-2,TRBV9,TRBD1,CASSVSNSDRGYGYTF,TGTGCCAGCAGCGTCTCCAATAGCGACAGGGGATATGGCTACACCTTC
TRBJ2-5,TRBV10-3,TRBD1,CAISAPGQGRQETQYF,TGTGCCATCAGTGCCCCGGGACAGGGGCGCCAAGAGACCCAGTACTTC
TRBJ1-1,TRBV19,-,CASKRQMNTEAFF,TGTGCCAGTAAGCGCCAGATGAACACTGAAGCTTTCTTT